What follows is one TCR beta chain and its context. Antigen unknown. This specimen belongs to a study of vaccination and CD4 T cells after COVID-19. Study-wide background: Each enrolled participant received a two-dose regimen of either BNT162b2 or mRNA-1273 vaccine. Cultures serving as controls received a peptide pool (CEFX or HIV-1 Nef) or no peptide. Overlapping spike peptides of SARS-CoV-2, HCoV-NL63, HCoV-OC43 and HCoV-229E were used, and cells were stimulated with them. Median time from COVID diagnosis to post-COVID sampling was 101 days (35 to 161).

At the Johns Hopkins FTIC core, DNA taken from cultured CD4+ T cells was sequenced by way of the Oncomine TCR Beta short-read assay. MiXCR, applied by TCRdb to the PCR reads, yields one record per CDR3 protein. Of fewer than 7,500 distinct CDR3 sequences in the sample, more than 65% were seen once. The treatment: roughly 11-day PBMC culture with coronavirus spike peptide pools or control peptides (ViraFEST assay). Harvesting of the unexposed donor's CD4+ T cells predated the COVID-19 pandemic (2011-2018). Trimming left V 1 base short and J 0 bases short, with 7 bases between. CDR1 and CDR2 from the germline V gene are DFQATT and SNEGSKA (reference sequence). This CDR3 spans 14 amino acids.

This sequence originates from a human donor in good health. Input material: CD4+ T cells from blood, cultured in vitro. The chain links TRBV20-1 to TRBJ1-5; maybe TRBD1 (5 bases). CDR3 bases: TGCAGTGCTAGAGCAGGGTATAGCAATCAGCCCCAGCATTTT. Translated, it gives CSARAGYSNQPQHF.